In its sample, the clone carrying this T cell receptor (beta chain) was seen a few times. No antigen is known for it. Each CDR3 protein gets one entry after TCRdb re-called the reads with MiXCR. This table has around 300,000 distinct CDR3 sequences, over 7.5% appearing once. The entry originates in a study of T cell repertoires in cytomegalovirus infection. Study findings and constraints: There were HLA-C-restricted CMV-specific TCR beta clonotypes dominating the ex vivo response.

This sequence originates from a human donor in good health (CMV status not recorded). Some clones in this sample may be carry-over from other donors' samples. Sequences were obtained from PBMCs.

CDR3 residues: CASSEIGRGLNEKLFF. In DNA, the CDR3 is TGTGCCAGCAGTGAAATAGGAAGGGGGCTTAATGAAAAACTGTTTTTT. The V call is TRBV2, the J call TRBJ1-4; 7 nucleotides align to TRBD1. J gave up 4 bases and V 2 bases, and 7 bases lay outside the gene matches. The length of the CDR3 is 16 residues. CDR1 SNHLY and CDR2 FYNNEI come from the germline V gene.